Shown below are 16 T cell receptor beta chains from a single sample sequenced in a study of response to subunit inactivated influenza vaccine (dated by TCRdb to about 2018). Libraries were constructed by RT-PCR. Sequencing was carried out with an Illumina HiSeq 2500. Using fastp at Q25 and MiXCR, TCRdb reprocessed the public reads and kept productive beta chains. Each CDR3 protein gets just one entry, which takes the most common genes and DNA from the rows behind it. Recorded for this sample are about half a million distinct CDR3 sequences; 7.5% to 8.5% of them occurred a single time. Of the sample, 10% to 15% falls within the top ten clones. Sequencing used PBMCs from blood, obtained approximately 25 months after vaccination. Every receptor here comes from a man aged 45 to 75 who received an inactivated influenza vaccine. Donor details come from another sample of the same person, matched by shared clones.

This clonotype has only a few counts. The chain carries TRBV5-1 and TRBJ2-3, with TRBD2 matching over 7 bases. The CDR3 length is 16 residues. Germline V gene sequence: CDR1 SGHRS, CDR2 YFSETQ. J lost 0 bases, V lost 0 bases, and 4 bases had no gene match. CDR3 amino acids: CASSLGRLASTDTQYF. The CDR3 nucleotides read TGCGCCAGCAGCTTGGGTCGACTAGCTAGCACAGATACGCAGTATTTT. Together with reference TRBV5-1 and TRBJ2-3, the CDR3 gives the full variable domain: KAGVTQTPRYLIKTRGQQVTLSCSPISGHRSVSWYQQTPGQGLQFLFEYFSETQRNKGNFPGRFSGRQFSNSRSEMNVSTLELGDSALYLCASSLGRLASTDTQYFGPGTRLTVL.

The chain has TRBV30 and TRBJ2-2, with no clear D. This CDR3 contains 13 residues. Trimming cost V 0 bases and J 4 bases, with 6 bases left between them. The V gene's germline CDR1 is GTSNPN and CDR2 SVGIG (reference sequence). The CDR3 nucleotides are TGTGCCTGGAGTGTACGGGCCACCGGGGAGCTGTTTTTT. Translated: CAWSVRATGELFF.

There are many counts of this clonotype. The chain carries TRBV28 and TRBJ1-1; tentative D call: TRBD1 (5 bases). From germline, CDR1 is MDHEN and CDR2 SYDVKM. Between the trimmed V and J ends, which lost 3 bases and 0 bases, there was a span of 14 bases. The CDR3 extends over 16 amino acids. The CDR3 sequence: CASSFRGGNMNTEAFF. CDR3 DNA sequence: TGTGCCAGCAGTTTTCGGGGGGGTAACATGAACACTGAAGCTTTCTTT.

The CDR3 coding sequence is TGCAGTGCTACACCCTTACAGGGAAGCAATCAGCCCCAGCATTTT. Translated, it gives CSATPLQGSNQPQHF. The V gene is TRBV20-1, the J gene TRBJ1-5; D possibly corresponds to TRBD1 (6 bases). Germline lookup yields CDR1 DFQATT and CDR2 SNEGSKA (reference sequence). V gave up 4 bases and J gave up 1 base, with 14 bases separating them. The CDR3 has 15 amino acids.

The chain couples TRBV5-1 to TRBJ2-3, with 8 bases identical to TRBD1. The CDR3 consists of 14 residues. After removal of 4 bases from V and 6 bases from J, the junction contained 7 bases not matched to a gene. Germline assignment: CDR1 SGHRS and CDR2 YFSETQ. The CDR3 loop is CASSVMTGEDTQYF. In DNA form, the CDR3 reads TGCGCCAGCAGCGTAATGACAGGGGAGGATACGCAGTATTTT.

V usage is TRBV15 and J usage is TRBJ2-5; TRBD2 matches 10 bases. Germline V gene data show CDR1 as LNHNV and CDR2 as YYDKDF (reference sequence). The CDR3 consists of 17 residues. V shed 0 bases and J 5 bases; nucleotides not matched to a gene: 9. The CDR3: CATSREASGRPWETQYF. DNA for the CDR3: TGTGCCACCAGCAGAGAAGCTAGCGGGAGACCGTGGGAGACCCAGTACTTC.

This chain joins TRBV7-9 and TRBJ1-1; D is ambiguous. The CDR3 is 13 amino acids. V was pared by 5 bases and J by 7 bases, with 14 bases between. The germline V gene has CDR1 SEHNR and CDR2 FQNEAQ (reference sequence). The CDR3 reads CASSVTGQGEAFF. CDR3 DNA: TGTGCCAGCAGCGTTACTGGGCAAGGTGAAGCTTTCTTT. Looking up the rest from reference TRBV7-9 and TRBJ1-1 gives the full variable domain: DTGVSQNPRHKITKRGQNVTFRCDPISEHNRLYWYRQTLGQGPEFLTYFQNEAQLEKSRLLSDRFSAERPKGSFSTLEIQRTEQGDSAMYLCASSVTGQGEAFFGQGTRLTVV.

This chain connects TRBV6-1 to TRBJ1-2, with 7 bases matching TRBD1. The CDR3 extends over 13 amino acids. Losses at the gene ends were 8 bases for V and 2 bases for J; bases not matched to a gene: 5. Looked up from germline, CDR1 is MNHNS and CDR2 is SASEGT. The CDR3, as DNA: TGTGCCAGCGGCATGACAGGGAACTATGGCTACACCTTC. This sequence encodes CASGMTGNYGYTF.

This clonotype was detected a few times. This rearrangement joins TRBV2 to TRBJ2-7, with D perhaps matching TRBD1 (6 bases). This CDR3 spans 14 amino acids. Germline-derived CDR1 and CDR2 are SNHLY and FYNNEI. V lost 7 bases to trimming and J lost 0 bases, with 13 bases between them. The CDR3 DNA reads TGTGCCAGCAAACCAACAGGGATCTCCTACGAGCAGTACTTC. This sequence encodes CASKPTGISYEQYF.

This clonotype came up a few times. This sequence joins TRBV4-3 and TRBJ2-3; 7 bases agree with TRBD2. V lost 0 bases to trimming and J lost 2 bases; unmatched junction nucleotides: 5. The CDR3 extends over 16 amino acids. CDR1 and CDR2 from the germline V gene are LGHNA and YSLEER. The CDR3 nucleotides read TGCGCCAGCAGCCAAGACGGCGGGGGTCTCACAGATACGCAGTATTTT. Translation: CASSQDGGGLTDTQYF.

This clonotype was seen a handful of times. V usage is TRBV20-1 and J usage is TRBJ2-7; D may match TRBD1 or TRBD2 (5 bases each). Trimming removed 0 bases from V and 3 bases from J, with 18 bases in between. Germline CDR1 and CDR2: DFQATT and SNEGSKA (reference sequence). CDR3 length equals 16 residues. The CDR3 loop is CSARDRGSLKFYEQYF. CDR3 in DNA: TGCAGTGCTAGAGATCGGGGCAGTCTCAAATTCTACGAGCAGTACTTC.

This clonotype turned up a few times. The chain links TRBV27 to TRBJ1-1; 10 bases match TRBD1. The CDR3 is 15 amino acids. The V and J ends lost 7 bases and 5 bases, in that order; junction bases with no gene match: 10. In germline, CDR1 is MNHEY, CDR2 SMNVEV (reference sequence). The CDR3 sequence is CASTTRDRGGTEAFF. The CDR3 coding sequence is TGTGCCAGCACAACCCGGGACAGGGGAGGAACTGAAGCTTTCTTT.

The chain combines TRBV5-4 with TRBJ1-4; TRBD1 agrees at 8 bases. The CDR3 runs to 14 residues. The V gene's germline CDR1 is SGHNT and CDR2 YYREEE (reference sequence). J lost 7 bases, V lost 3 bases, and 5 bases had no gene match. Here the CDR3 reads CASSSTTGGEKLFF. CDR3 sequence (DNA): TGTGCCAGCAGCTCGACCACAGGGGGTGAAAAACTGTTTTTT.

This clonotype was picked up a small number of times. The chain has TRBV5-1 and TRBJ1-2, with 7 bases fitting TRBD1. Germline V lookup: CDR1 SGHRS, CDR2 YFSETQ. The V gene end was trimmed by 6 bases and the J gene end by 5 bases; junction bases not matched to a gene: 10. The CDR3 is made up of 14 amino acids. In nucleotides, the CDR3 is TGCGCCAGCAAGGTGGAGACAGGGCCGTATGGCTACACCTTC. Translated, it gives CASKVETGPYGYTF.

The gene calls are TRBV7-9 and TRBJ1-6, with D possibly TRBD1 on 5 matching bases. V lost 5 bases and J lost 0, with 14 bases in between. The CDR3 runs 17 residues. The V gene's germline CDR1 is SEHNR and CDR2 FQNEAQ (reference sequence). The CDR3 is CASSGETVSSYNSPLHF. Here the CDR3 DNA reads TGTGCCAGCAGCGGCGAGACAGTGAGCTCCTATAATTCACCCCTCCACTTT.

This clonotype was detected a few times. V usage is TRBV7-9 and J usage is TRBJ1-4; possible D gene TRBD1, 6 bases. The CDR3 spans 15 residues. V was shortened by 1 base and J by 8 bases, with 14 bases between the two germline ends. Germline lookup yields CDR1 SEHNR and CDR2 FQNEAQ (reference sequence). This chain's CDR3 is CASSLDTGTSEKLFF. Here the CDR3 DNA reads TGTGCCAGCAGCTTAGATACAGGGACTTCGGAAAAACTGTTTTTT.